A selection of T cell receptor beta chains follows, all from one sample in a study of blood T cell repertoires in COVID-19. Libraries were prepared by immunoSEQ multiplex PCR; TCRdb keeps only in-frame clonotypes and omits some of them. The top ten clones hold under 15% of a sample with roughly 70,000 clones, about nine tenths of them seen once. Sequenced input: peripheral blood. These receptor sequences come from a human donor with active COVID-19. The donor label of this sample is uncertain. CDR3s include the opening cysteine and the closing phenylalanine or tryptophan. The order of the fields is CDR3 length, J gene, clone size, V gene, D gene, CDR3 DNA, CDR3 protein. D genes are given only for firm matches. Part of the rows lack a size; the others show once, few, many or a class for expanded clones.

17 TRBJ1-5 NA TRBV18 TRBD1 TGTGCCAGCTCACCGAAACAGGGGTTGGGGGGCAATCAGCCCCAGCATTTT CASSPKQGLGGNQPQHF
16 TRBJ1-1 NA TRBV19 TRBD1 TGTGCCAGTGACAGACGGGACAGGGGGCTTGCGACTGAAGCTTTCTTT CASDRRDRGLATEAFF
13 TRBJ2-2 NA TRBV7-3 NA TGTGCCAGCAGCTTAACGCCCGGCGGGGAGCTGTTTTTT CASSLTPGGELFF
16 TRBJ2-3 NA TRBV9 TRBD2 TGTGCCAGCAGCCCCCCGGGGCTAGCGGGAGCAGATACGCAGTATTTT CASSPPGLAGADTQYF
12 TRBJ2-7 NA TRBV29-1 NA TGCAGCGTTCTCTGGCAGGGAGGCGAGCAGTACTTC CSVLWQGGEQYF
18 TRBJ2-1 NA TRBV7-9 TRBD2 TGTGCCAGCAGCTCACCGGGACAGGTCACTAGCGGGAGCTATGAGCAGTTCTTC CASSSPGQVTSGSYEQFF
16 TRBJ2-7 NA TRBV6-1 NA TGTGCCAGCAGTGAAGTGGTGCGGGACAGCTCCTACGAGCAGTACTTC CASSEVVRDSSYEQYF
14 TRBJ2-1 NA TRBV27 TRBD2 TGTGCCAGCAGGAACCTAGCGGGGGGCAATGAGCAGTTCTTC CASRNLAGGNEQFF
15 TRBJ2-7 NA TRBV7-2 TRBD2 TGTGCCAGCAGCAAACTAGCGGGAGGAGGGTACGAGCAGTACTTC CASSKLAGGGYEQYF
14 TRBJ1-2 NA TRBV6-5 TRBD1 TGTGCCAGCACCGCAACCGAGGGGGCGGGGGGCTACACCTTC CASTATEGAGGYTF
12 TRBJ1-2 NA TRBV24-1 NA TGTGCCACCAGTGATTTGGGGCAGCCCTACACCTTC CATSDLGQPYTF
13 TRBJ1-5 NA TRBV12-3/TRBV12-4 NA TGTGCCAGCACTCCCAGGGATGGGCAGCCCCAGCATTTT CASTPRDGQPQHF
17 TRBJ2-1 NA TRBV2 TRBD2 TGTGCCAGCTTGGGGTACATGCTAGCGGGAGAAAACAATGAGCAGTTCTTC CASLGYMLAGENNEQFF
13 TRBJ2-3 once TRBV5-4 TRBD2 TGTGCCTCCTACCGGGGGGGCACAGATACGCAGTATTTT CASYRGGTDTQYF
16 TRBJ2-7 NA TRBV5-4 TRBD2 TGTGCCAGCAGCTTGGCCGGGCTAGCGGGGGGCTACGAGCAGTACTTC CASSLAGLAGGYEQYF
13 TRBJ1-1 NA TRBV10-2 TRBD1 TGCGCCAGCAGCAGGGGGATCGACACTGAAGCTTTCTTT CASSRGIDTEAFF
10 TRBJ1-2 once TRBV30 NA TGTGCCACAGCTAACTATGGCTACACCTTC CATANYGYTF
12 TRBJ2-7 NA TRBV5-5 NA TGTGCCAGCAGCCAACCAGGGTACGAGCAGTACTTC CASSQPGYEQYF
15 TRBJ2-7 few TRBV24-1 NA TGTGCCACCAGTGATTCTCGACTGGGTACCTACGAGCAGTACTTC CATSDSRLGTYEQYF
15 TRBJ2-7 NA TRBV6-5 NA TGTGCCAGCAGTAACCAGGTCCCCAGGGTCTACGAGCAGTACTTC CASSNQVPRVYEQYF
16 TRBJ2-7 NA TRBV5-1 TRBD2 TGCGCCAGCAGCCCCGGTACTAGCGGGAGGATTTACGAGCAGTACTTC CASSPGTSGRIYEQYF
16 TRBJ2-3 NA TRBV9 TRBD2 TGTGCCAGCACCAAAACAGCGGGAGGGCCTGGAGATACGCAGTATTTT CASTKTAGGPGDTQYF
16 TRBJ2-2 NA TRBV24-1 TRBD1 TGTGCCACCAGTGATATGGGACAGGGGAACACCGGGGAGCTGTTTTTT CATSDMGQGNTGELFF
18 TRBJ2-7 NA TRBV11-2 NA TGTGCCAGCAGCTCCCTGAGGGGAACAGGGTATAGGGCTTACGAGCAGTACTTC CASSSLRGTGYRAYEQYF
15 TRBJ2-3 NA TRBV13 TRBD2 TGTGCCAGCAGCTCTCCGACTAGCGGAGGGGATACGCAGTATTTT CASSSPTSGGDTQYF
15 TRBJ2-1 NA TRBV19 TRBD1 TGTGCCAGTAGTATTGAGGGGGCAGTCCACAATGAGCAGTTCTTC CASSIEGAVHNEQFF
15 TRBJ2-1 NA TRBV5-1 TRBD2 TGCGCCAGCAGCTTGGGAGTAGCGGGAGCTGATGAGCAGTTCTTC CASSLGVAGADEQFF
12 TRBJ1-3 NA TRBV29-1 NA TGCACCTATCGGGGCTCTGGAAACACCATATATTTT CTYRGSGNTIYF
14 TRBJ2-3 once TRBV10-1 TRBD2 TGCGCCAGCAGCTCTGGACTAGTGGCAGATACGCAGTATTTT CASSSGLVADTQYF
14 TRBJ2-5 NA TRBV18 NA TGTGCCAGCTCACCATTGGGCCAGCAAGAGACCCAGTACTTC CASSPLGQQETQYF
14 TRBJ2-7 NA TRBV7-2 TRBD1 TGTGCCAGCAGCTTTGACAGGGGTTCGGATGAGCAGTACTTC CASSFDRGSDEQYF
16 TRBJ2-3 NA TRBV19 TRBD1 TGTGCCAGTAGTATCCGACAGGGGCTCGGCACAGATACGCAGTATTTT CASSIRQGLGTDTQYF
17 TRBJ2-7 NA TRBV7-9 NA TGTGCCAGCAGCTTATATACACAGGGAATTAGGGGGTACGAGCAGTACTTC CASSLYTQGIRGYEQYF
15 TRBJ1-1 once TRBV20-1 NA TGCAGTGCTAGTTTAGGGGGAACAGGGATCCATGAAGCTTTCTTT CSASLGGTGIHEAFF
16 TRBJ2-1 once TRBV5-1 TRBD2 TGCGCCAGCAGCTTGGGGGGCCTAGCGGGAGTCAATGAGCAGTTCTTC CASSLGGLAGVNEQFF
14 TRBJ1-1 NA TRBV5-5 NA TGTGCCAGCAGCTTGGATCAGGTGGACACTGAAGCTTTCTTT CASSLDQVDTEAFF
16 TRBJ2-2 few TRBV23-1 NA TGCGCCAGCAACCGGACAGACTACTGTGTCACCGGGGAGCTGTTTTTT CASNRTDYCVTGELFF
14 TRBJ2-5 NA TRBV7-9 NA TGTGCCAGCAGCTTAGAGACAGCACAAGAGACCCAGTACTTC CASSLETAQETQYF
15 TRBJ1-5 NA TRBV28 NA TGTGCCAGCAGTTTCGTCGGGGGGAACAATCAGCCCCAGCATTTT CASSFVGGNNQPQHF
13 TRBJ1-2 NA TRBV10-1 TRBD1 TGCGCCAGCAGTGAGTCTGAGACAGGGGGCTACACCTTC CASSESETGGYTF
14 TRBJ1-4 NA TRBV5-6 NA TGTGCCAGCAGCTTGATGTGGGAGAGGGAAAAACTGTTTTTT CASSLMWEREKLFF
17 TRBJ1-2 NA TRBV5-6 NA TGTGCCAGCAGCTGGGGCACCGGGCCTGATTATTCTGGGAGCTACACCTTC CASSWGTGPDYSGSYTF
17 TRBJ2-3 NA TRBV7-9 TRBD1 TGTGCCAGCAGCACCCGGATCGGTACAGGGGTCGGCGATACGCAGTATTTT CASSTRIGTGVGDTQYF
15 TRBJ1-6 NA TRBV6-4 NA TGTGCCAGCAGTGAAGGTCTGGGAGGGTTCGGGCCCCTCCACTTT CASSEGLGGFGPLHF
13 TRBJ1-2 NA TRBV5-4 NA TGTGCCAGCAGCTTGGCAGGGTCTGAGGGCTACACCTTC CASSLAGSEGYTF
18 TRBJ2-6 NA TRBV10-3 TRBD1 TGTGCCATCAGAGGGCAGGGGGCGGAGGACTCTGGGGCCAACGTCCTGACTTTC CAIRGQGAEDSGANVLTF
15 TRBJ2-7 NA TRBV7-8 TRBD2 TGTGCCAGCAGCTTAGCACTAGCGGGAGCGAATGAGCAGTACTTC CASSLALAGANEQYF
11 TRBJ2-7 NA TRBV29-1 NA TGCAGCGTTGGGGAGAGGCGTGAGCAGTACTTC CSVGERREQYF
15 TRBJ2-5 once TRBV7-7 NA TGTGCCAGCAGCTTAGGTCAGGGGTACCAAGAGACCCAGTACTTC CASSLGQGYQETQYF
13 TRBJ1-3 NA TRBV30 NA TGTGCCTGGGCAGGGGCTGGTGGAAACACCATATATTTT CAWAGAGGNTIYF
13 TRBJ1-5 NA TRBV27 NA TGTGCCAGCAGTCCGACAAATTACCAGCCCCAGCATTTT CASSPTNYQPQHF
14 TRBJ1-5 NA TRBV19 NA TGTGCCAGTAGTATAGTGGGGGGAGTGCAGCCCCAGCATTTT CASSIVGGVQPQHF